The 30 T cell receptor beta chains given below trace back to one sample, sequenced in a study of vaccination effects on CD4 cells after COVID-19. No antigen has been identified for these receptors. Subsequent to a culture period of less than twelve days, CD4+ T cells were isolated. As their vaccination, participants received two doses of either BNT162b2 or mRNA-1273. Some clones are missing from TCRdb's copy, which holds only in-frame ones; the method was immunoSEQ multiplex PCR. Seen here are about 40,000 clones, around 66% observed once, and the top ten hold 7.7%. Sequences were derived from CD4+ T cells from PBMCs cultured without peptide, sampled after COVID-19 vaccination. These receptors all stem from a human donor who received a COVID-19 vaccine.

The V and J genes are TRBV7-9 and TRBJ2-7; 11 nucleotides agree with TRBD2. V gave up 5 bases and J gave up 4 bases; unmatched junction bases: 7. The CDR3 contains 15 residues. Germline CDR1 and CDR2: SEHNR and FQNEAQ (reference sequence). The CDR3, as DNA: TGTGCCAGCAGCCCAGGGGGACTAGCGGTTTACGAGCAGTACTTC. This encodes CASSPGGLAVYEQYF. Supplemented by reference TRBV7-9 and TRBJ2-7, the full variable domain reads DTGVSQNPRHKITKRGQNVTFRCDPISEHNRLYWYRQTLGQGPEFLTYFQNEAQLEKSRLLSDRFSAERPKGSFSTLEIQRTEQGDSAMYLCASSPGGLAVYEQYFGPGTRLTVT.

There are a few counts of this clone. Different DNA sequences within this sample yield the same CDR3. The CDR3 nucleotides are TGCAGTGCTAGGGCAGGGTATGGCTACACCTTC. This codes for CSARAGYGYTF. This rearrangement joins TRBV20-1 to TRBJ1-2; weak D call: TRBD1 (5 bases). Germline loops: CDR1 DFQATT, CDR2 SNEGSKA (reference sequence). V lost 3 bases and J 5 bases, leaving 7 bases between the germline ends. This CDR3 has 11 residues.

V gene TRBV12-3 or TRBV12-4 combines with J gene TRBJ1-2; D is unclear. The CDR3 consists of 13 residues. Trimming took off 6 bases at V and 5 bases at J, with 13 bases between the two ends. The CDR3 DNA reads TGTGCCAGCAGCGGTTCGGAGCTTTATGGCTACACCTTC. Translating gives CASSGSELYGYTF.

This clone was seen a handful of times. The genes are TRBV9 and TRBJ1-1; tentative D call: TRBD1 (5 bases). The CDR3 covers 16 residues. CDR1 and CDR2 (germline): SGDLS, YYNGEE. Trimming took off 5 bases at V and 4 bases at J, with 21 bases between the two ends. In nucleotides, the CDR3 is TGTGCCAGCAGTTGGGGGGAGGGCAGAATGAGCACTGAAGCTTTCTTT. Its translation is CASSWGEGRMSTEAFF.

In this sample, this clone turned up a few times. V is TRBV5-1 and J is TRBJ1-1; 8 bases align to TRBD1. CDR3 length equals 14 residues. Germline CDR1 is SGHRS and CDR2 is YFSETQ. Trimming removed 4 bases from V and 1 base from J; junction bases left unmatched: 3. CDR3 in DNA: TGCGCCAGCAGCCCAGGACAGGGGAACACTGAAGCTTTCTTT. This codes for CASSPGQGNTEAFF.

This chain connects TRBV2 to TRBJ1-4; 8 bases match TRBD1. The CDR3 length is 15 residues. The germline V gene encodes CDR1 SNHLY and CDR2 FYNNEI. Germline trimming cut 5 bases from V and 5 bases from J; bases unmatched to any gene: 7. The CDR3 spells CASSKTGAANEKLFF. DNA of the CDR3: TGTGCCAGCAGTAAGACAGGGGCAGCGAATGAAAAACTGTTTTTT.

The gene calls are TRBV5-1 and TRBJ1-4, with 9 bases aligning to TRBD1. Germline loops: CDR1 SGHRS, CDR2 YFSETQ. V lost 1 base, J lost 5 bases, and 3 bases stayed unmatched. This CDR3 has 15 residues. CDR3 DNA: TGCGCCAGCAGCTTGTTGACAGGGGGAAATGAAAAACTGTTTTTT. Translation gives CASSLLTGGNEKLFF. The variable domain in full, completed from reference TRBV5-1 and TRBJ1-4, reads KAGVTQTPRYLIKTRGQQVTLSCSPISGHRSVSWYQQTPGQGLQFLFEYFSETQRNKGNFPGRFSGRQFSNSRSEMNVSTLELGDSALYLCASSLLTGGNEKLFFGSGTQLSVL.

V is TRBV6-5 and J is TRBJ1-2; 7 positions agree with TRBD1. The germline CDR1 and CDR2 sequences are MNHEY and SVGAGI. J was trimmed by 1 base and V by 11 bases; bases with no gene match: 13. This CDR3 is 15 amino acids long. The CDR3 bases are TGTGCCGGAAGACAGGGTCCCCAGCTTAACTATGGCTACACCTTC. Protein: CAGRQGPQLNYGYTF.

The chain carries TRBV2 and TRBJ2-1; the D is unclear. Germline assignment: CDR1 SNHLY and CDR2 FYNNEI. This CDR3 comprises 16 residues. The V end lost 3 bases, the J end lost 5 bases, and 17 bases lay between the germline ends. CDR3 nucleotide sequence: TGTGCCAGCAGTGATCCAGCGAGGATCGAGAACAATGAGCAGTTCTTC. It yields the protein CASSDPARIENNEQFF.

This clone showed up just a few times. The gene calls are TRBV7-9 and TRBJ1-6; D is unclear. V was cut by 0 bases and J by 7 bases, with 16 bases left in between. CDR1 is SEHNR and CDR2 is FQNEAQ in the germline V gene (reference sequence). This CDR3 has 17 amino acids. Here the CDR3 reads CASSLAETLIGNSPLHF. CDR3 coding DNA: TGTGCCAGCAGCTTAGCAGAGACACTAATCGGGAATTCACCCCTCCACTTT.

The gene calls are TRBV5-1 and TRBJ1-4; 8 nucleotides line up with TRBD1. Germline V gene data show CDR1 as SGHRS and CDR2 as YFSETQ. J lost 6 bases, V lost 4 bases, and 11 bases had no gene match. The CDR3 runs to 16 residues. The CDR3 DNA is TGCGCCAGCAGCCTGCTCGTAGGACAGGGAGATGAAAAACTGTTTTTT. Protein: CASSLLVGQGDEKLFF. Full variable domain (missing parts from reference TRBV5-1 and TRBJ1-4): KAGVTQTPRYLIKTRGQQVTLSCSPISGHRSVSWYQQTPGQGLQFLFEYFSETQRNKGNFPGRFSGRQFSNSRSEMNVSTLELGDSALYLCASSLLVGQGDEKLFFGSGTQLSVL.

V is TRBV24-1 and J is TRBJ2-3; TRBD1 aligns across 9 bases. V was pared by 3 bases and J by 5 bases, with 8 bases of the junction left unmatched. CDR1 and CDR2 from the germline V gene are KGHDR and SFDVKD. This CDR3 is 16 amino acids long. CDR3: CATSDKAGTGLDTQYF. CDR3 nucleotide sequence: TGTGCCACCAGTGATAAAGCCGGGACAGGGTTAGATACGCAGTATTTT.

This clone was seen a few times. The CDR3 loop reads CASSLGSFKFEKLFF. In DNA, the CDR3 is TGCGCCAGCAGCTTGGGGTCCTTCAAGTTTGAAAAACTGTTTTTT. The V gene is TRBV5-1, the J gene TRBJ1-4; unclear D gene. This CDR3 has 15 amino acids. CDR1 SGHRS and CDR2 YFSETQ come from the germline V gene. V lost 0 bases and J 7 bases, leaving 13 bases between the germline ends. The variable domain in full, with the rest retrieved from reference TRBV5-1 and TRBJ1-4, is KAGVTQTPRYLIKTRGQQVTLSCSPISGHRSVSWYQQTPGQGLQFLFEYFSETQRNKGNFPGRFSGRQFSNSRSEMNVSTLELGDSALYLCASSLGSFKFEKLFFGSGTQLSVL.

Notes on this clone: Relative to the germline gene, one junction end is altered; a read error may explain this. The chain's CDR3 is CASSIGTGGLQPQHF. The CDR3 nucleotides are TGTGCCAGTAGCATAGGGACAGGGGGTTTGCAGCCCCAGCATTTT. J is TRBJ1-5 and V is TRBV19, with 11 bases matching TRBD1. The length of the CDR3 is 15 residues. CDR1 is LNHDA, CDR2 SQIVND, per germline (reference sequence).

The CDR3 reads CSVGDLGFYEQYF. The DNA of the CDR3 is TGCAGCGTGGGGGATCTGGGCTTCTACGAGCAGTACTTC. The chain is built from TRBV29-1 and TRBJ2-7, with D perhaps being TRBD1 or TRBD2 (5 bases each). CDR3 size: 13 residues. Germline V gene data show CDR1 as SQVTM and CDR2 as ANQGSEA. Between the trimmed V and J ends, which lost 6 bases and 3 bases, there was a span of 15 bases.

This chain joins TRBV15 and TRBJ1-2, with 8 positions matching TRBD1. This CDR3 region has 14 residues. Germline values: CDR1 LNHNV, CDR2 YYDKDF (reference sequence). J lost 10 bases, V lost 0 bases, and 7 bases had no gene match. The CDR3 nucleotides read TGTGCCACCAGCAGAGATCGGCAGGGGGCCGTCTACACCTTC. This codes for CATSRDRQGAVYTF.

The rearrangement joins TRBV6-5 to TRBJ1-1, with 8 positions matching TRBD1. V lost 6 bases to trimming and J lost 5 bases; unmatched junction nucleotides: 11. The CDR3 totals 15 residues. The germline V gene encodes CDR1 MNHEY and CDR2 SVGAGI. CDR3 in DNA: TGTGCCAGCAGACCACTAGACAGGGGAGGGACTGAAGCTTTCTTT. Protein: CASRPLDRGGTEAFF.

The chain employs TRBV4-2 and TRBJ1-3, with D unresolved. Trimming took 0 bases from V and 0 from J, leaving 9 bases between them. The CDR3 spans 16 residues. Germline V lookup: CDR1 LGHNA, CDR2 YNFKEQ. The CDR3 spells CASSQDSGSSGNTIYF. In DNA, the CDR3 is TGTGCCAGCAGCCAAGATTCAGGATCCTCTGGAAACACCATATATTTT.

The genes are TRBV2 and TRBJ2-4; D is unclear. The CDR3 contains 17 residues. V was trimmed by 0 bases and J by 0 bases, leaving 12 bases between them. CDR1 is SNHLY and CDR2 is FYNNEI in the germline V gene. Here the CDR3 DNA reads TGTGCCAGCAGTGAAGCGGATCCATTTGGAGCCAAAAACATTCAGTACTTC. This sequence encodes CASSEADPFGAKNIQYF.

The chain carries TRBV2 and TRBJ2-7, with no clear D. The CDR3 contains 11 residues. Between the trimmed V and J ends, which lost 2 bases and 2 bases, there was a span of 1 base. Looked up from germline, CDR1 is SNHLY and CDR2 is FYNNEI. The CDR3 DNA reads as TGTGCCAGCAGTGAACCCTACGAGCAGTACTTC. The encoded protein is CASSEPYEQYF.

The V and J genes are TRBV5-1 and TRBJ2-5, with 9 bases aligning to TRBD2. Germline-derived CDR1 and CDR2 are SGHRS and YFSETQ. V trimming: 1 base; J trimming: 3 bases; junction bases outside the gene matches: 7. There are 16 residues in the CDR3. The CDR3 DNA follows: TGCGCCAGCAGCTTGCAGGCTAGCGGGGCAAAAGAGACCCAGTACTTC. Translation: CASSLQASGAKETQYF.

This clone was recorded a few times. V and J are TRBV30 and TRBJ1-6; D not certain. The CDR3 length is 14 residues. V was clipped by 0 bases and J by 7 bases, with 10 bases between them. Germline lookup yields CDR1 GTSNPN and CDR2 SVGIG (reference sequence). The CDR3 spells CAWSVGQVNSPLHF. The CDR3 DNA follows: TGTGCCTGGAGTGTGGGTCAGGTCAATTCACCCCTCCACTTT.

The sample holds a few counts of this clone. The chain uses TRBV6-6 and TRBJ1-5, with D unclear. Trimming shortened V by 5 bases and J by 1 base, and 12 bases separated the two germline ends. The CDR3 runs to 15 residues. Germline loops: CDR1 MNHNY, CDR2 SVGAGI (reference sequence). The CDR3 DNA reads TGTGCCAGCAGTGTGGGGAGGGTCAGCAATCAGCCCCAGCATTTT. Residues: CASSVGRVSNQPQHF.

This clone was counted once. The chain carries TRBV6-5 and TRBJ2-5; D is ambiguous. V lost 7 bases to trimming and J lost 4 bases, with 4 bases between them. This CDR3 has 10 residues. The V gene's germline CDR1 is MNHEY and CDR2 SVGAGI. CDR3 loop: CASTGETQYF. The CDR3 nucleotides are TGTGCCAGCACCGGAGAGACCCAGTACTTC.

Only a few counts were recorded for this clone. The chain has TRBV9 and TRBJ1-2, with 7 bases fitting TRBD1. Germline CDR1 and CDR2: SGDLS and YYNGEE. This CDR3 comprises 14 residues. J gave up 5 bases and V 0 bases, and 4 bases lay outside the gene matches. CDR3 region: CASSVDATGYGYTF. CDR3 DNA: TGTGCCAGCAGCGTAGACGCGACAGGGTATGGCTACACCTTC.

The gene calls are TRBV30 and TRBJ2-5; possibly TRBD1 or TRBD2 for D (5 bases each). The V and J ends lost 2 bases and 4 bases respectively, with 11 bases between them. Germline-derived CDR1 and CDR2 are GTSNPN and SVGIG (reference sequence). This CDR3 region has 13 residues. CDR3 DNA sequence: TGTGCCTGGAGTAGGGCAGGGACAGAGACCCAGTACTTC. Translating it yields CAWSRAGTETQYF.

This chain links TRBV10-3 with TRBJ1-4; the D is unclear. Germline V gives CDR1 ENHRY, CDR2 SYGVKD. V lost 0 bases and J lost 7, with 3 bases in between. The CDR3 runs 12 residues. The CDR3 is CAISESSEKLFF. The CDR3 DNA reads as TGTGCCATCAGTGAGTCGAGTGAAAAACTGTTTTTT.

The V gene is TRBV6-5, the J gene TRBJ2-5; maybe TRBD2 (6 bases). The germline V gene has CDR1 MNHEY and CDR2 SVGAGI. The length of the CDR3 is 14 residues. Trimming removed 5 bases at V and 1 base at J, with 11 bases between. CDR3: CASSRTGVQETQYF. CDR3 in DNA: TGTGCCAGCAGTCGAACGGGGGTCCAAGAGACCCAGTACTTC.

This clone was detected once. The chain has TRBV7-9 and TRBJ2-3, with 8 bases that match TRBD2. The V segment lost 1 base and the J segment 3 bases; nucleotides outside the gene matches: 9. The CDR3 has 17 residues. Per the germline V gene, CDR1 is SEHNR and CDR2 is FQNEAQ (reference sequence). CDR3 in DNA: TGTGCCAGCAGCTTAGTCGCCAGCGGGAGATTAACAGATACGCAGTATTTT. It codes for CASSLVASGRLTDTQYF. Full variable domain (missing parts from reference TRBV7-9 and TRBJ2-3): DTGVSQNPRHKITKRGQNVTFRCDPISEHNRLYWYRQTLGQGPEFLTYFQNEAQLEKSRLLSDRFSAERPKGSFSTLEIQRTEQGDSAMYLCASSLVASGRLTDTQYFGPGTRLTVL.

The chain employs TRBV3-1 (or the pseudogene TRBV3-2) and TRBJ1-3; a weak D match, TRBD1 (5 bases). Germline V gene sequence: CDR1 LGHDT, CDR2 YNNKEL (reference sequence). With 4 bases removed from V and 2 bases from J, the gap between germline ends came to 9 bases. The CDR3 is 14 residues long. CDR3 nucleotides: TGTGCCAGCAGCCCCCGGGACGCTGGAAACACCATATATTTT. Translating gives CASSPRDAGNTIYF.